This T cell receptor (beta chain) was sequenced during a study of control samples from healthy donors and cancer patients (dated by TCRdb to the early 2020s). Deletion took 6 bases off V and 4 bases off J, with a span of 16 bases between the germline ends. Taken from cysteine to phenylalanine, the CDR3 has 15 residues. The entry retains the CDR3 DNA only, 45 bases that are in frame from base 1. As encoded in the germline V gene, CDR1 is SGHRS while CDR2 is YFSETQ. In regard to this clone: Its antigen remains unidentified. There are no base qualities to consult, and no much larger clone falls within one base.

Library preparation used the immunoSEQ multiplex PCR assay. TCRdb took over this immuneACCESS table, retaining in-frame rearrangements with V and J assigned. Such tables are incomplete; in checked studies, under half of the missing clones stem from an unresolved V gene, and the remainder is unexplained. A total of 150,000 or so clones appear in this sample, about 94% of them only once. About 4% of the sample rests with the top ten. This chain is built from TRBV5-1 and TRBJ2-2, with TRBD1 as a weak D call on 6 bases. The receptor was derived from a woman in her sixties or seventies in good health. The specimen sequenced was blood. The CDR3: CASTPQDSLTGELFF. The DNA sequence is as follows: TGCGCCAGCACCCCCCAGGACAGTCTCACCGGGGAGCTGTTTTTT.